Presented here are 15 T cell receptor gamma chains from one specimen sequenced in a study of Vδ1+ human thymocytes. Their antigens are not known. Study observations and caveats: Highly polyclonal TRG and TRD repertoires with Gaussian CDR3 length distributions appeared in thymus.

The template was reverse-transcribed extracted RNA. CDR3 amplicons came from multiplex PCR with pooled V-gene forward and constant-region reverse primers. TCRdb redid the clone calls on the multiplex PCR reads with CATT. The repertoire includes about 36,000 gamma-chain clones, 20% to 25% of them detected once, and around 2% sits in the top ten. The sequencing input was Vdelta1+ gamma-delta thymocytes from the thymus. Sample subset: FACS-sorted CD3+ TCRalphabeta- TCRVdelta1+ TCRVdelta2- thymocytes. Receptors were obtained from a girl under three years old who had congenital heart surgery.

This clone has just a few counts. Within the sample, other DNA sequences also encode this same CDR3. V is TRGV9 and J is TRGJ1 or TRGJ2. The CDR3 loop spans 9 amino acids. V dropped 9 bases and J dropped 8; count of bases not matched to a gene: 4. CDR1 is GITISATS, CDR2 ISYDGTV, per germline (reference sequence). The CDR3 is CALLNKKLF. CDR3 in DNA: TGTGCCTTGCTAAATAAGAAACTCTTT.

The chain recombines TRGV9 with TRGJ1 or TRGJ2. J was trimmed by 3 bases and V by 4 bases; bases with no gene match: 9. CDR1 is GITISATS and CDR2 is ISYDGTV in the germline V gene (reference sequence). The CDR3 totals 14 residues. The CDR3 bases are TGTGCCTTGTGGGACCGTGTCGCTTATTATAAGAAACTCTTT. Translated, it gives CALWDRVAYYKKLF.

This clone was seen a few times. At the DNA level, this CDR3 is encoded by other sequences in the same sample as well. The V gene is TRGV2, the J gene TRGJP2. The V gene's germline CDR1 is EGSNGY and CDR2 YDSYNSKV. Losses at the gene ends were 0 bases for V and 3 bases for J; bases not matched to a gene: 1. CDR3 length: 14 residues. CDR3 sequence (DNA): TGTGCCACCTGGGACGGGGGTAGTGATTGGATCAAGACGTTT. Translation: CATWDGGSDWIKTF.

This clone rates as medium-sized. At the DNA level, this CDR3 is encoded by other sequences in the same sample as well. This chain connects TRGV3 to TRGJ1 or TRGJ2. The CDR3 totals 11 residues. From germline, CDR1 is VTNTFY and CDR2 YDVSTARD (reference sequence). The ends lost 0 bases at V and 12 bases at J; junction bases unmatched: 5. The CDR3 sequence is CATWDRRRKLF. The CDR3, as DNA: TGTGCCACCTGGGACAGGCGGAGGAAACTCTTT.

This clone was seen more than once but under ten times. The chain carries TRGV8 and TRGJ1 or TRGJ2. CDR3 length: 14 amino acids. Germline V lookup: CDR1 VENAVY, CDR2 YDSYNSRV. Trimming cost V 3 bases and J 0 bases; bases outside gene matches: 5. The CDR3 DNA reads TGTGCCACCTGGGATTGGGCGAATTATTATAAGAAACTCTTT. Translation: CATWDWANYYKKLF.

The J gene is TRGJ1 or TRGJ2, the V gene TRGV4. V lost 3 bases, J lost 3 bases, and 5 bases stayed unmatched. The V gene's germline CDR1 is EGSTGY and CDR2 YDSYTSSV. The CDR3 covers 13 residues. CDR3 coding DNA: TGTGCCACCTGGGATTCCTTTTATTATAAGAAACTCTTT. This sequence encodes CATWDSFYYKKLF.

This rearrangement joins TRGV8 to TRGJ1 or TRGJ2. Per the germline V gene, CDR1 is VENAVY and CDR2 is YDSYNSRV. The CDR3 loop spans 15 amino acids. Trimming took 0 bases from V and 7 from J; bases not matched to a gene: 12. CDR3: CATWDRQFEGYKKLF. CDR3 DNA sequence: TGTGCCACCTGGGATAGGCAATTTGAGGGATATAAGAAACTCTTT.

The chain combines TRGV4 with TRGJ1 or TRGJ2. This CDR3 contains 16 residues. The germline V gene has CDR1 EGSTGY and CDR2 YDSYTSSV. The J segment lost 5 bases and the V segment lost 0 bases, leaving 13 bases of the junction unmatched. The CDR3 sequence: CATWDGRLKIDYKKLF. Written as DNA, the CDR3 is TGTGCCACCTGGGATGGGCGGCTGAAGATTGATTATAAGAAACTCTTT.

The chain is built from TRGV9 and TRGJ1 or TRGJ2. Trimming at V came to 0 bases and at J to 7 bases, leaving 9 bases not matched to a gene. CDR3 length equals 14 residues. Germline CDR1 and CDR2: GITISATS and ISYDGTV (reference sequence). The CDR3 protein is CALWEVSGRYKKLF. CDR3 bases: TGTGCCTTGTGGGAGGTGTCGGGTAGATATAAGAAACTCTTT.

About this clone: This same CDR3 is encoded by further DNA sequences in the sample. The chain is built from TRGV9 and TRGJ1 or TRGJ2. Germline V gene lookup returns CDR1 GITISATS and CDR2 ISYDGTV (reference sequence). Trimming at V came to 1 base and at J to 4 bases, leaving 7 bases not matched to a gene. The CDR3 has 14 amino acids. DNA for the CDR3: TGTGCCTTGTGGGAGGTACATCCCTATTATAAGAAACTCTTT. Translated: CALWEVHPYYKKLF.

This clone was picked up a small number of times. The identical CDR3 is also encoded by other nucleotide sequences in the sample. The genes are TRGV8 and TRGJ1 or TRGJ2. Germline lookup yields CDR1 VENAVY and CDR2 YDSYNSRV. V was clipped by 1 base and J by 6 bases; unmatched bases: 3. There are 12 residues in the CDR3. Here the CDR3 reads CATWDSGYKKLF. The DNA for the CDR3 is TGTGCCACCTGGGATAGTGGTTATAAGAAACTCTTT.

With regard to this clone: A much larger clone lies one base from this, so it may be a read error. The V and J genes are TRGV3 and TRGJ1 or TRGJ2. Germline V gene sequence: CDR1 VTNTFY, CDR2 YDVSTARD (reference sequence). The trim removed 3 bases at V and 2 bases at J, leaving 7 bases unmatched. CDR3 size: 14 residues. CDR3 loop: CATWDGRDYYKKLF. The CDR3, as DNA: TGTGCCACCTGGGACGGCCGGGATTATTATAAGAAACTCTTT.

In this sample, this clone is medium-sized. Different DNA sequences within this sample yield the same CDR3. The chain carries TRGV9 and TRGJ1 or TRGJ2. The trim removed 5 bases at V and 3 bases at J, leaving 1 base unmatched. CDR3 size: 11 residues. Per the germline V gene, CDR1 is GITISATS and CDR2 is ISYDGTV (reference sequence). The CDR3 spells CALWVYYKKLF. DNA for the CDR3: TGTGCCTTGTGGGTTTATTATAAGAAACTCTTT.

The J gene is TRGJ1 or TRGJ2, the V gene TRGV8. This CDR3 spans 14 amino acids. Germline CDR1 VENAVY, CDR2 YDSYNSRV. Trimming took 4 bases from V and 4 from J; bases not matched to a gene: 10. The DNA of the CDR3 is TGTGCCACCTGGGACCCCGAGACCTATTATAAGAAACTCTTT. Protein sequence: CATWDPETYYKKLF.

This clone was counted between two and nine times. At the DNA level, this CDR3 is encoded by other sequences in the same sample as well. This rearrangement joins TRGV2 to TRGJ1 or TRGJ2. The germline V gene has CDR1 EGSNGY and CDR2 YDSYNSKV. Trimming cost V 0 bases and J 7 bases; bases outside gene matches: 3. The CDR3 spans 12 residues. CDR3 bases: TGTGCCACCTGGGACGGGGGATATAAGAAACTCTTT. Protein product: CATWDGGYKKLF.